Following are 3 T cell receptor beta chains from one sample sequenced in a study of T cells in Graves' hyperthyroidism and ophthalmopathy. Template material for amplifying TCR beta CDR3 regions consisted of RNA transcripts. Carried out on the TCR CDR3, a first-round RT-PCR used the HTBI primer set. Each CDR3 protein gets one entry after TCRdb re-called the multiplex PCR reads with MiXCR. The top ten clones hold approximately 30% of a sample with over 250,000 distinct CDR3 sequences, less than 30% of them seen once. Source material: blood. All receptors derive from a man between 40 and 49 years old with Graves' hyperthyroidism that later progressed to Graves' ophthalmopathy.

Many counts were recorded for this clonotype. The chain uses TRBV15 and TRBJ2-7; possibly TRBD2 for D (5 bases). The germline V gene encodes CDR1 LNHNV and CDR2 YYDKDF (reference sequence). The V end lost 0 bases, the J end lost 5 bases, and 17 bases lay between the germline ends. This CDR3 comprises 16 residues. This CDR3 is CATSRDQSLARHEQYF. For the CDR3, the DNA is TGTGCCACCAGCAGAGATCAGTCGCTAGCACGGCACGAGCAGTACTTC.

The table lists this clonotype with many counts. The J gene is TRBJ1-5, the V gene TRBV20-1; D is unclear. With 3 bases removed from V and 4 bases from J, the gap between germline ends came to 7 bases. The CDR3 spans 12 residues. Germline V gene lookup returns CDR1 DFQATT and CDR2 SNEGSKA (reference sequence). Here the CDR3 reads CSASQRNQPQHF. The CDR3 DNA is TGCAGTGCTAGCCAAAGAAATCAGCCCCAGCATTTT.

This clonotype was detected ten times or more. The chain's CDR3 is CASSSCRQGPPVCEQYF. The CDR3 coding sequence is TGTGCCAGCTCATCCTGTAGGCAGGGGCCTCCCGTTTGCGAGCAGTACTTC. The rearrangement links TRBV18 to TRBJ2-7, with D possibly being TRBD1 (6 bases). This CDR3 is built from 17 residues. Germline V CDR1 and CDR2: KGHSH, LQKENI. Trimming cost V 5 bases and J 6 bases, with 26 bases left between them.